Listed below are T cell receptor beta chains from one sample, sequenced in a study of cytomegalovirus exposure and HLA in healthy donors. Method: immunoSEQ multiplex PCR; TCRdb's copy keeps in-frame clones and lacks some. The top ten hold roughly 0.098% of the sample, which has 180,000 or so clones, roughly four fifths seen once. The specimen sequenced was PBMCs. The receptors here all came from a boy younger than 10 in good health and CMV-seronegative. Each CDR3 is given with its conserved first and last residue. A D gene is named only where the DNA matches it firmly. Expanded clones get a size class; other rows say once, few or many, or leave the size out.

D gene,clone size,V gene,J gene,CDR3 DNA,CDR3 protein
-,-,TRBV13,TRBJ1-1,TGTGCCAGCAGCTTAGCAGAGAACACTGAAGCTTTCTTT,CASSLAENTEAFF
-,-,TRBV21-1,TRBJ2-5,TGTGCCAGCAGCAAAGTCGGTGTACAAGAGACCCAGTACTTC,CASSKVGVQETQYF
-,once,TRBV7-9,TRBJ2-3,TGTGCCAGCAGCTTAAAGGGGGAGCCCTATACGCAGTATTTT,CASSLKGEPYTQYF
-,-,TRBV10-3,TRBJ1-6,TGTGCCACCAGTGAGTCGGCCCATAATTCACCCCTCCACTTT,CATSESAHNSPLHF
-,-,TRBV14,TRBJ1-2,TGTGCCAGCAGCCAAGGGTCTCGAGTCCCTAACTATGGCTACACCTTC,CASSQGSRVPNYGYTF
-,-,TRBV4-3,TRBJ1-1,TGCGCCAGCAGCCAAAGGAGCTCAGGGGCTATGAACACTGAAGCTTTCTTT,CASSQRSSGAMNTEAFF
-,-,TRBV5-6,TRBJ2-1,TGTGCCAGCAGCGGGTTTCAGCGGGATGAGCAGTTCTTC,CASSGFQRDEQFF
-,-,TRBV5-4,TRBJ1-3,TGTGCCAGCAGCTCCGGACAAAATGGAAACACCATATATTTT,CASSSGQNGNTIYF
TRBD1,-,TRBV9,TRBJ1-4,TGTGCCAGCAGCATGGGACAGGGGCGTGAAAAACTGTTTTTT,CASSMGQGREKLFF
-,-,TRBV30,TRBJ2-7,TGTGCCTGGAGTGAGGACAGCTCCTACGAGCAGTACTTC,CAWSEDSSYEQYF
-,-,TRBV20-1,TRBJ2-7,TGCAGTGCCGGGGACTCCTACGAGCAGTACTTC,CSAGDSYEQYF
-,once,TRBV19,TRBJ1-5,TGTGCCAGTAGCCCTATTCCAGGCCAGCCCCAGCATTTT,CASSPIPGQPQHF
TRBD1,-,TRBV20-1,TRBJ1-2,TGCGGTGCCCCTAACAGGGGCGGCTACACCTTC,CGAPNRGGYTF
TRBD2,few,TRBV5-6,TRBJ2-5,TGTGCCAGCAGCAGCGGGACTCAAGAGACCCAGTACTTC,CASSSGTQETQYF
-,-,TRBV18,TRBJ2-1,TGTGCCAGCTCGACCCGTTGGGAGGAGCAGTTCTTC,CASSTRWEEQFF
TRBD1,once,TRBV5-1,TRBJ2-7,TGCGCCAGCAGCTTAACCGGGACAGGGGGCGAGCAGTACTTC,CASSLTGTGGEQYF
TRBD1,-,TRBV4-2,TRBJ1-1,TGTGCCAGCAGCCAAGGGGACAGCAACACTGAAGCTTTCTTT,CASSQGDSNTEAFF
TRBD2,-,TRBV27,TRBJ2-5,TGTGCCAGCAGGAAGCGGGGGGGATTCTACCAAGAGACCCAGTACTTC,CASRKRGGFYQETQYF
-,-,TRBV7-9,TRBJ1-1,TGTGCCAGCAGCTTAGCGTTGAGCACTGAAGCTTTCTTT,CASSLALSTEAFF
TRBD1,-,TRBV4-1,TRBJ1-4,TGCGCCAGCAGCGAGCCGGGACAGACTGACGAAAAACTGTTTTTT,CASSEPGQTDEKLFF
-,-,TRBV30,TRBJ1-6,TGTGCCTGGGGCCTCTATAATTCACCCCTCCACTTT,CAWGLYNSPLHF
-,-,TRBV5-4,TRBJ1-2,TGTGCCAGCAGCTTGGTTGGGGGGTCGAACTATGGCTACACCTTC,CASSLVGGSNYGYTF
TRBD2,once,TRBV11-2,TRBJ2-1,TGTGCCAGCAGCCCTGGACTAGCGGAGCAGTTCTTC,CASSPGLAEQFF
TRBD2,-,TRBV4-1,TRBJ2-3,TGCGCCACCAAGTGGCGGGGGGCGAGCACAGATACGCAGTATTTT,CATKWRGASTDTQYF
-,few,TRBV7-9,TRBJ2-2,TGTGCCAGCAGCTTGGAACGGAGCGTGTTTTTT,CASSLERSVFF
-,-,TRBV5-1,TRBJ2-3,TGCGCCAGCAGCGGGGGGTACACAGATACGCAGTATTTT,CASSGGYTDTQYF
-,once,TRBV27,TRBJ1-1,TGTGCCAGCAGTTACACGTTGAACACTGAAGCTTTCTTT,CASSYTLNTEAFF
TRBD1,once,TRBV9,TRBJ1-5,TGTGCCAGCAGTACGACAGGGATAAATCAGCCCCAGCATTTT,CASSTTGINQPQHF
-,-,TRBV19,TRBJ1-5,TGTGCCAGTAGTATCGGTGGTCAGCCCCAGCATTTT,CASSIGGQPQHF
TRBD1,-,TRBV5-4,TRBJ2-2,TGTGCCAGCAGCTTAGAGGGGGCGACCGGGGAGCTGTTTTTT,CASSLEGATGELFF
-,-,TRBV9,TRBJ2-7,TGTGCCAGCAGCGTAGAAACAGACTCCTACGAGCAGTACTTC,CASSVETDSYEQYF
-,-,TRBV19,TRBJ1-1,TGTGCCAGCAGTGCCAGGCTTTTCGCTGAAGCTTTCTTT,CASSARLFAEAFF
TRBD1,few,TRBV7-8,TRBJ2-5,TGTGCCAGCAGCTTAGTAGGGACAGGGGGCCAAGAGACCCAGTACTTC,CASSLVGTGGQETQYF
-,few,TRBV2,TRBJ2-1,TGTGCCAGTCAACTAGGGGAGCAGTTCTTC,CASQLGEQFF
-,few,TRBV2,TRBJ1-6,TGTGCCAGAAGAAAGGGGCCCGGTAATTCACCCCTCCACTTT,CARRKGPGNSPLHF
TRBD2,-,TRBV5-6,TRBJ2-2,TGTGCCAGCAGCTTGGAGGCTAGCGGAAACACCGGGGAGCTGTTTTTT,CASSLEASGNTGELFF
-,-,TRBV30,TRBJ1-2,TGTGCCTGGACAAGGACTTTAGGTTATGGCTACACCTTC,CAWTRTLGYGYTF
-,-,TRBV5-6,TRBJ1-5,TGTGCCAGCAGCTCCCGGAGGGGGCCCCAGCATTTT,CASSSRRGPQHF
-,-,TRBV27,TRBJ1-2,TGTGCCAGCAGCCGAGGGACATCAGACCCCTATGGCTACACCTTC,CASSRGTSDPYGYTF
-,few,TRBV7-8,TRBJ2-7,TGTGCCAGCAGCTTAGTTGACCCAGGCAGGGGCTACGAGCAGTACTTC,CASSLVDPGRGYEQYF
TRBD2,-,TRBV2,TRBJ2-1,TGTGCCAGCACCGCCCTCGCGGGGGGTGAGCAGTTCTTC,CASTALAGGEQFF
-,once,TRBV6-4,TRBJ1-6,TGTGCCAGCTCATCGGGAGGGGCTAATTCACCCCTCCACTTT,CASSSGGANSPLHF
-,-,TRBV7-9,TRBJ2-5,TGTGCCAGCAGCTTAGTAATATGGAATTGGAGAGAGACCCAGTACTTC,CASSLVIWNWRETQYF
TRBD1,once,TRBV19,TRBJ2-4,TGTGCCAGTAGTCCCCAAGGGACAGGACCGAACATTCAGTACTTC,CASSPQGTGPNIQYF
TRBD2,-,TRBV4-1,TRBJ2-7,TGCGCCAGCAGCCAAGATTTGGCTAGCGGGTCCTACGAGCAGTACTTC,CASSQDLASGSYEQYF
TRBD1,-,TRBV7-9,TRBJ1-3,TGTGCCAGCAGTCCGCAGGGGACAGCTGGAAACACCATATATTTT,CASSPQGTAGNTIYF
TRBD1,-,TRBV7-9,TRBJ2-7,TGTGCCAGCAGCTTAGGGACAGGGGCCCTTTACGAGCAGTACTTC,CASSLGTGALYEQYF
TRBD1,-,TRBV7-2,TRBJ2-7,TGTGCCAGCAGCTTCGACGGACAGGGAGGCTACGAGCAGTACTTC,CASSFDGQGGYEQYF